The source of this T cell receptor beta chain is a study of blood T cell repertoires in COVID-19. Profiling relied on immunoSEQ multiplex PCR, and the TCRdb table lists in-frame clones only, not all of them. The data hold roughly 120,000 clones, with 85% to 90% observed a single time. The CDR3 covers 14 residues. Germline loops: CDR1 SGHNT, CDR2 YENEEA. V was pared by 1 base and J by 9 bases, with 13 bases between. The chain is built from TRBV11-3 and TRBJ1-5, with a tentative D call TRBD1 (5 bases). Sequencing used peripheral blood. This sequence was found in a woman aged 70-85 years with acute or convalescent COVID-19. CDR3 sequence: CASSLAGALGPQHF. Here the CDR3 DNA reads TGTGCCAGCAGCTTAGCTGGGGCCCTTGGGCCCCAGCATTTT.